What follows are 22 T cell receptor beta chains derived from one specimen sequenced in a study of shared clonotypes between healthy human individuals (dated by TCRdb to about 2020). The library was generated by the immunoSEQ multiplex PCR assay. The table comes from immuneACCESS by way of TCRdb, which keeps in-frame sequences with V and J called. Part of the clones is missing from these tables; in studies checked, under half for an unresolved V gene and the rest for unknown reasons. In this sample the table shows fewer than 550,000 clones, over 60% of which occur a single time. 12% of the sample rests with the top ten. The sequenced sample consisted of PBMCs. Receptor source: a woman in her thirties or forties in good health. Some clones in this sample may be carry-over from other donors' samples.

The rearrangement joins TRBV7-3 to TRBJ2-2; 9 bases are a match to TRBD1. CDR3 size: 14 residues. Per germline, CDR1 SGHTA and CDR2 FQGTGA. V shed 4 bases and J 6 bases; nucleotides not matched to a gene: 3. CDR3 amino acids: CASSYRQGAGELFF. In DNA form, the CDR3 reads TGTGCCAGCAGCTATAGACAGGGGGCCGGGGAGCTGTTTTTT.

The chain uses TRBV18 and TRBJ2-3, with D tentatively TRBD1 or TRBD2 (6 bases each). V lost 5 bases, J lost 0 bases, and 12 bases lay in between. This CDR3 has 15 amino acids. CDR1 and CDR2 from the germline V gene are KGHSH and LQKENI. CDR3 coding DNA: TGTGCCAGCTCATCCAACGGGGGCAGCACAGATACGCAGTATTTT. It encodes CASSSNGGSTDTQYF.

The DNA of the CDR3 is TGTGCCAGCAGTTACTCGTGGAGTTCCTACGAGCAGTACTTC. Translation gives CASSYSWSSYEQYF. The gene calls are TRBV6-5 and TRBJ2-7, with D unclear. The CDR3 is 14 amino acids. Germline assignment: CDR1 MNHEY and CDR2 SVGAGI. Deletions cut 0 bases from V and 1 base from J, with 7 bases between.

V usage is TRBV18 and J usage is TRBJ1-1, with a weak D call TRBD1 (5 bases). Germline-derived CDR1 and CDR2 are KGHSH and LQKENI. Trimming removed 2 bases from V and 1 base from J, with 8 bases in between. The CDR3 is 14 amino acids. CDR3 sequence reads: CASSPNGGNTEAFF. The CDR3 nucleotides are TGTGCCAGCTCACCAAACGGGGGGAACACTGAAGCTTTCTTT.

The chain is built from TRBV19 and TRBJ1-6; TRBD1 matches at 7 bases. The CDR3 totals 16 residues. Germline V CDR1 and CDR2: LNHDA, SQIVND (reference sequence). V lost 3 bases to trimming and J lost 6 bases; unmatched junction nucleotides: 8. The CDR3 here is CASSMGQLSVNSPLHF. CDR3 nucleotides: TGTGCCAGTAGTATGGGACAGCTCTCTGTTAATTCACCCCTCCACTTT.

The J gene is TRBJ2-2, the V gene TRBV18; maybe TRBD2 (5 bases). The CDR3 runs to 16 residues. Germline V gene lookup returns CDR1 KGHSH and CDR2 LQKENI. Trimming removed 2 bases at V and 4 bases at J, with 14 bases between. CDR3 sequence (DNA): TGTGCCAGCTCACCAGTTCGGGGTGAGGGCACCGGGGAGCTGTTTTTT. Its protein is CASSPVRGEGTGELFF.

This clone was recorded a few times. V gene TRBV7-3 combines with J gene TRBJ2-1; the match to TRBD2 covers 14 bases. Germline loops: CDR1 SGHTA, CDR2 FQGTGA. There are 14 residues in the CDR3. V lost 4 bases and J lost 10; bases outside the gene matches: 3. The chain's CDR3 is CASSSGLAGEEQFF. The CDR3, as DNA: TGTGCCAGCAGCTCGGGACTAGCGGGAGAAGAGCAGTTCTTC.

V gene TRBV5-4 combines with J gene TRBJ2-7; 8 nucleotides agree with TRBD1. After removal of 6 bases from V and 0 bases from J, the junction contained 11 bases not matched to a gene. From germline, CDR1 is SGHNT and CDR2 YYREEE (reference sequence). This CDR3 has 16 residues. The CDR3 region has the DNA TGTGCCAGCACCCCAGGGACAGGTCGGAGCTCCTACGAGCAGTACTTC. It encodes CASTPGTGRSSYEQYF.

V gene TRBV5-4 combines with J gene TRBJ2-1; 10 bases match TRBD2. The CDR3 totals 14 residues. CDR1 and CDR2 from the germline V gene are SGHNT and YYREEE (reference sequence). V gave up 3 bases and J gave up 8 bases; unmatched junction bases: 5. The CDR3 sequence is CASSSGLAMDEQFF. The CDR3 DNA reads as TGTGCCAGCAGCTCGGGACTAGCGATGGATGAGCAGTTCTTC. The variable domain in full, with the rest retrieved from reference TRBV5-4 and TRBJ2-1, is ETGVTQSPTHLIKTRGQQVTLRCSSQSGHNTVSWYQQALGQGPQFIFQYYREEENGRGNFPPRFSGLQFPNYSSELNVNALELDDSALYLCASSSGLAMDEQFFGPGTRLTVL.

The J gene is TRBJ1-4, the V gene TRBV7-2; D uncertain. The V gene lost 5 bases and the J gene lost 7 bases, with 8 bases spanning the gap. The CDR3 totals 12 residues. Germline CDR1 is SGHTA and CDR2 is FQGNSA. DNA of the CDR3: TGTGCCAGCAGCCGGACCGGTGAAAAACTGTTTTTT. Amino acids: CASSRTGEKLFF.

The chain uses TRBV6-1 and TRBJ1-1; D might be TRBD1 (5 bases). The CDR3 consists of 13 residues. The V end was cut by 3 bases, the J end by 8 bases, with 13 bases between. CDR1 MNHNS and CDR2 SASEGT come from the germline V gene. DNA for the CDR3: TGTGCCAGCAGTGATAACCAGGGCGCAGAAGCTTTCTTT. It is translated as CASSDNQGAEAFF.

CDR3 coding DNA: TGTGCCAGCAGCACCAGGACACGTATCGGCTATGGCTACACCTTC. Encoded protein: CASSTRTRIGYGYTF. The chain carries TRBV2 and TRBJ1-2, with D perhaps matching TRBD1 (5 bases). Deletions cut 6 bases from V and 4 bases from J, with 18 bases between. The CDR3 loop spans 15 amino acids. Looked up from germline, CDR1 is SNHLY and CDR2 is FYNNEI.

This clone was seen ten or more times. This chain connects TRBV7-3 to TRBJ2-2, with 7 nucleotides matching TRBD1. V lost 6 bases, J lost 4 bases, and 8 bases stayed unmatched. This CDR3 has 15 amino acids. Germline V gives CDR1 SGHTA, CDR2 FQGTGA. The CDR3 here is CASSTGTATTGELFF. CDR3 DNA sequence: TGTGCCAGCAGTACCGGGACAGCTACCACCGGGGAGCTGTTTTTT.

The table lists this clone with a few counts. The chain employs TRBV7-9 and TRBJ1-1, with no clear D. The CDR3 covers 13 residues. Per germline, CDR1 SEHNR and CDR2 FQNEAQ (reference sequence). Between the trimmed V and J ends, which lost 2 bases and 2 bases, there was a span of 6 bases. The CDR3 protein is CASSLFANTEAFF. CDR3 in DNA: TGTGCCAGCAGCTTATTCGCTAACACTGAAGCTTTCTTT.

The V and J genes are TRBV5-4 and TRBJ2-5; TRBD1 is a possible D gene (5 bases). Germline V gene data show CDR1 as SGHNT and CDR2 as YYREEE (reference sequence). V lost 4 bases to trimming and J lost 4 bases, with 20 bases between them. There are 16 residues in the CDR3. The CDR3 spells CASSRSGREIAETQYF. The CDR3, as DNA: TGTGCCAGCAGCCGGTCGGGCAGGGAAATCGCAGAGACCCAGTACTTC.

The chain links TRBV5-6 to TRBJ1-1; D not certain. Per germline, CDR1 SGHDT and CDR2 YYEEEE. Trimming took 4 bases from V and 2 from J, leaving 18 bases between them. The CDR3 has 16 amino acids. The CDR3 DNA follows: TGTGCCAGCAGCACGCCCCTACCCCTCTTAAACACTGAAGCTTTCTTT. Translation: CASSTPLPLLNTEAFF.

CDR3 bases: TGCGCCAGCAGCTTGACAGGGGGGGTGGAAGAGACCCAGTACTTC. Protein product: CASSLTGGVEETQYF. The chain has TRBV5-1 and TRBJ2-5; a possible D gene is TRBD1 (8 bases). V gave up 1 base and J gave up 3 bases, with 13 bases separating them. Germline assignment: CDR1 SGHRS and CDR2 YFSETQ. This CDR3 has 15 amino acids.

This chain links TRBV18 with TRBJ2-7; D perhaps matches TRBD1 (5 bases). The ends were cut back, 5 bases at V and 3 bases at J, with 14 bases in the middle. The germline gives CDR1 KGHSH, CDR2 LQKENI. The CDR3 is 14 amino acids. CDR3: CASSDRGHSYEQYF. The CDR3, as DNA: TGTGCCAGCTCAGACAGAGGACATAGCTACGAGCAGTACTTC.

A single count supports this clone. The J gene is TRBJ2-7, the V gene TRBV14, with 10 bases fitting TRBD1. The CDR3 consists of 14 residues. Germline V lookup: CDR1 SGHDN, CDR2 FVKESK. Unmatched junction bases numbered 6, after V lost 3 bases and J lost 7 bases. DNA of the CDR3: TGTGCCAGCAGCCAGGGGACAGGGGTGCGGGAGCAGTACTTC. It codes for CASSQGTGVREQYF.

The V gene is TRBV11-1, the J gene TRBJ1-1; D is uncertain. Looked up from germline, CDR1 is SGHAT and CDR2 is FQDESV (reference sequence). The CDR3 totals 13 residues. V lost 2 bases and J 2 bases, leaving 6 bases between the germline ends. The CDR3 sequence: CASSLLRNTEAFF. DNA for the CDR3: TGTGCCAGCAGCTTACTTAGAAACACTGAAGCTTTCTTT.

Regarding this clone: This likely came from a read error, as a far larger clone is one base away. J is TRBJ1-1 and V is TRBV29-1, with D perhaps matching TRBD1 (5 bases). The V and J ends lost 4 bases and 4 bases respectively, with 16 bases between them. This CDR3 contains 14 residues. Germline V CDR1 and CDR2: SQVTM, ANQGSEA. CDR3 DNA sequence: TGCAGCGTTGCCTCCGGGGCGTCGAGCACTGAAGCTTTCTTT. It translates to CSVASGASSTEAFF.

Worth noting for this clone: The junction does not match germline at one end; this may be a read error. The V and J genes are TRBV28 and TRBJ2-3; TRBD2 matches at 9 bases. Per germline, CDR1 MDHEN and CDR2 SYDVKM. The CDR3 length is 16 residues. CDR3 protein: CASRRTTGTSRDTQYF. In nucleotides, the CDR3 is TGTGCCAGCAGGCGTACCACCGGGACTAGCAGAGATACGCAGTATTTT.